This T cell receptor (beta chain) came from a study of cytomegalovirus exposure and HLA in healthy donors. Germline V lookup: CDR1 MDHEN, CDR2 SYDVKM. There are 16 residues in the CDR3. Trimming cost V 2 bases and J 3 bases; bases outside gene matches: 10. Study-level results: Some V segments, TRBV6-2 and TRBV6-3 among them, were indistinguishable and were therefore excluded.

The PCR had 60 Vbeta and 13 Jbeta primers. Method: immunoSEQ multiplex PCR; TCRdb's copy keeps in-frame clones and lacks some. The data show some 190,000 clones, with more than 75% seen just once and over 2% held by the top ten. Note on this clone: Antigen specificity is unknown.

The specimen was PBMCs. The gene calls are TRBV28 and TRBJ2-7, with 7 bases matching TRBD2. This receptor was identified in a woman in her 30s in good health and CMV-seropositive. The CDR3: CASSLGGGTVSYEQYF. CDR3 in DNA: TGTGCCAGCAGTTTAGGGGGAGGGACTGTTAGCTACGAGCAGTACTTC.